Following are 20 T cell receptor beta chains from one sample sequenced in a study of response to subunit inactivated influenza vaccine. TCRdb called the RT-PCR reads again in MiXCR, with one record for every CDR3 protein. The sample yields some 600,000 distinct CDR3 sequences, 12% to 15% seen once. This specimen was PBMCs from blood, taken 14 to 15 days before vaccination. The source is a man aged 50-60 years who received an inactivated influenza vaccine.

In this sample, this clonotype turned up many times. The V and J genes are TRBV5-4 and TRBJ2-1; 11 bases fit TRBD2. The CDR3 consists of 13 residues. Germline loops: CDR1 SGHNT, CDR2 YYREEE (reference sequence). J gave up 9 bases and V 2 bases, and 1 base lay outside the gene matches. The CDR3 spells CASSFLAGGEQFF. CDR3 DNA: TGTGCCAGCAGCTTTCTAGCGGGAGGTGAGCAGTTCTTC.

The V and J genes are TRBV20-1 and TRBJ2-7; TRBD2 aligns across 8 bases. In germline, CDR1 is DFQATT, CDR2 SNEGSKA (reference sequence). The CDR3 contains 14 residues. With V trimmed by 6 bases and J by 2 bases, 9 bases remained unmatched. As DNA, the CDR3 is TGCAGTGCAACACCCCCAGCGGGAGCCTACGAGCAGTACTTC. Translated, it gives CSATPPAGAYEQYF.

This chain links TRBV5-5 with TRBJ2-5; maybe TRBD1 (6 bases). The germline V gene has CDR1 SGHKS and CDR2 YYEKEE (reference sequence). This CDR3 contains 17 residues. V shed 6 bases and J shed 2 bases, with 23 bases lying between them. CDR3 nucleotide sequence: TGTGCCAGCACCCCCATGAGAGGGGGTCCCCCTCAAGAGACCCAGTACTTC. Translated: CASTPMRGGPPQETQYF.

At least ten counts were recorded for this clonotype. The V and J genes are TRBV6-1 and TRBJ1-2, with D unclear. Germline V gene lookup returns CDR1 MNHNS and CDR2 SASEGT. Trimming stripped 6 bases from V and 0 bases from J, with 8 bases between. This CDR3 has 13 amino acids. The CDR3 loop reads CASSLEANYGYTF. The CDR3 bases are TGTGCCAGCAGCCTAGAAGCTAACTATGGCTACACCTTC.

The CDR3 nucleotides are TGTGCCACCAGTGAGAGACCCGCACACCTTGAAAAGATACTGTTTTTT. It codes for CATSERPAHLEKILFF. The V and J genes are TRBV24-1 and TRBJ1-4; D gene uncertain. V was pared by 4 bases and J by 13 bases, with 24 bases between. The germline V gene has CDR1 KGHDR and CDR2 SFDVKD. The CDR3 runs 16 residues.

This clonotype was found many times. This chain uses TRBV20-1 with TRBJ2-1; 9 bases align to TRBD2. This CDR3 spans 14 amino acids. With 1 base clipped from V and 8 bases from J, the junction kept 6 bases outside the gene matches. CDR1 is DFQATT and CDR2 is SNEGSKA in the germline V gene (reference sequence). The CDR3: CSARGSGGVDEQFF. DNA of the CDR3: TGCAGTGCTAGAGGTAGCGGGGGCGTCGATGAGCAGTTCTTC.

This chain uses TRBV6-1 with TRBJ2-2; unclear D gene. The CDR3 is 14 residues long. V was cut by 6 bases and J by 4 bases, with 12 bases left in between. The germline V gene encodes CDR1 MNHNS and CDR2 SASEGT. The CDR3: CASRNARATGELFF. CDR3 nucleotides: TGTGCCAGCAGAAACGCAAGGGCCACCGGGGAGCTGTTTTTT.

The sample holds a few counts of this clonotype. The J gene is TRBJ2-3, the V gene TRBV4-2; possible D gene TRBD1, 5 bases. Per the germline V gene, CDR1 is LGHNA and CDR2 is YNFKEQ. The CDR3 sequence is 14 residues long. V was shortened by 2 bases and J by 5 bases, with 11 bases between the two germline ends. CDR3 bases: TGTGCCAGCAGCCAACCCCGACAGAAAGATACGCAGTATTTT. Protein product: CASSQPRQKDTQYF.

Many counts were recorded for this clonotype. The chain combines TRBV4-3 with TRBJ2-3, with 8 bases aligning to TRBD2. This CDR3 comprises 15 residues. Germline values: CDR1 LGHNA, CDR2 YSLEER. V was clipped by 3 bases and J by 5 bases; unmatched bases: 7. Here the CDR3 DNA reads TGCGCCAGCAGCCAGGGACTAGGTTTTCAAGATACGCAGTATTTT. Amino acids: CASSQGLGFQDTQYF.

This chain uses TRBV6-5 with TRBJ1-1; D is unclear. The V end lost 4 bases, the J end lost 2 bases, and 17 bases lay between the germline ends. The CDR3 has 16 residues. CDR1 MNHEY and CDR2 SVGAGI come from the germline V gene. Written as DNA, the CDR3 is TGTGCCAGCAGTTCCGGACCTCATTCACTCAACACTGAAGCTTTCTTT. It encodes CASSSGPHSLNTEAFF.

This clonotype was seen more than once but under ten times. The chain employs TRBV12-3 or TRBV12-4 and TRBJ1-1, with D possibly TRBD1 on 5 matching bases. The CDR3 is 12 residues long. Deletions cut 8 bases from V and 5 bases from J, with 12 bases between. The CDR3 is CASWDLGTEAFF. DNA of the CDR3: TGTGCCAGCTGGGACCTTGGGACTGAAGCTTTCTTT.

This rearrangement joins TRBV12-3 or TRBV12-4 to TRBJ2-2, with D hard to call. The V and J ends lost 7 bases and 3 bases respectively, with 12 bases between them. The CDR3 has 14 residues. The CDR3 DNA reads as TGTGCCAGCACCCAATACTCGGACACCGGGGAGCTGTTTTTT. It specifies CASTQYSDTGELFF.

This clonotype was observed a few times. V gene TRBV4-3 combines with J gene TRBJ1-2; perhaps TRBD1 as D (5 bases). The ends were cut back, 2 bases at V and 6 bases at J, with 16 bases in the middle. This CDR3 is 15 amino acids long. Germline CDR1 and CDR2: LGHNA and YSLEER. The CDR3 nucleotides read TGCGCCAGCAGCCAATTGGGGGGAGAAGGCAATGGCTACACCTTC. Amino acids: CASSQLGGEGNGYTF.

Written as DNA, the CDR3 is TGTGCCAGCAGCTCAGCGACAGGGGGCTACGAGCAGTACTTC. Amino acid sequence: CASSSATGGYEQYF. The V gene is TRBV6-1, the J gene TRBJ2-7; 9 bases match TRBD1. The CDR3 consists of 14 residues. The J segment lost 3 bases and the V segment lost 6 bases, leaving 6 bases of the junction unmatched. Germline V gene data show CDR1 as MNHNS and CDR2 as SASEGT.

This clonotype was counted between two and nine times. CDR3 sequence reads: CASSLISSYNSPLHF. DNA of the CDR3: TGTGCCAGCAGTTTAATAAGCTCCTATAATTCACCCCTCCACTTT. The V gene is TRBV12-3 or TRBV12-4, the J gene TRBJ1-6; D gene unclear. The CDR3 extends over 15 amino acids. Trimming removed 2 bases at V and 0 bases at J, with 5 bases between.

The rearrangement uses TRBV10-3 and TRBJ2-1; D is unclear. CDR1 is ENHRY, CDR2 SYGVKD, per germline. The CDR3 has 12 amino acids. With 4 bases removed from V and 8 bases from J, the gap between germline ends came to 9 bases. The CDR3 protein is CAISAIADEQFF. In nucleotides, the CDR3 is TGTGCCATCAGTGCTATAGCCGATGAGCAGTTCTTC.

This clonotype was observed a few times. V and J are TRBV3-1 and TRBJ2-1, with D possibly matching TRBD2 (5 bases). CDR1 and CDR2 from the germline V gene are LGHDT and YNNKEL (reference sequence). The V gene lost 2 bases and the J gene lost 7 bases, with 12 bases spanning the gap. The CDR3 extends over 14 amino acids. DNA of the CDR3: TGTGCCAGCAGCCAAAGCAGCGGACGGAATGAGCAGTTCTTC. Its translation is CASSQSSGRNEQFF.

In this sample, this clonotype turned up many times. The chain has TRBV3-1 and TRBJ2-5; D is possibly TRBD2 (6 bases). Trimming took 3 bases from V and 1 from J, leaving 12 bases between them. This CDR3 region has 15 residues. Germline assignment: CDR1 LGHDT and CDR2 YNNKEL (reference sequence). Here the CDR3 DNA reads TGTGCCAGCAGCCAGCGGGAAGGGGTCCAAGAGACCCAGTACTTC. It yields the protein CASSQREGVQETQYF.

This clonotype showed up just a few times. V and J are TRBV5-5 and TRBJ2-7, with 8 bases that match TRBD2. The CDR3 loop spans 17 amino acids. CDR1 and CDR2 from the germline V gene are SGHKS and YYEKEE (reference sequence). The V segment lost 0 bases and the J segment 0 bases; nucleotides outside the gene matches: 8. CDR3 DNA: TGTGCCAGCAGCTTGGATCCGGGACTAGGAAGCTCCTACGAGCAGTACTTC. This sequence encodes CASSLDPGLGSSYEQYF.

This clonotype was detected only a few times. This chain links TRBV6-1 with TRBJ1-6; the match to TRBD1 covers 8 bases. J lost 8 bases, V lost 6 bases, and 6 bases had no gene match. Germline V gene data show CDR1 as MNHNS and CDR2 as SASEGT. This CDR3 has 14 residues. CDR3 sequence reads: CASSPTGDYSPLHF. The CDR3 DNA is TGTGCCAGCAGCCCGACAGGGGATTATTCACCCCTCCACTTT.